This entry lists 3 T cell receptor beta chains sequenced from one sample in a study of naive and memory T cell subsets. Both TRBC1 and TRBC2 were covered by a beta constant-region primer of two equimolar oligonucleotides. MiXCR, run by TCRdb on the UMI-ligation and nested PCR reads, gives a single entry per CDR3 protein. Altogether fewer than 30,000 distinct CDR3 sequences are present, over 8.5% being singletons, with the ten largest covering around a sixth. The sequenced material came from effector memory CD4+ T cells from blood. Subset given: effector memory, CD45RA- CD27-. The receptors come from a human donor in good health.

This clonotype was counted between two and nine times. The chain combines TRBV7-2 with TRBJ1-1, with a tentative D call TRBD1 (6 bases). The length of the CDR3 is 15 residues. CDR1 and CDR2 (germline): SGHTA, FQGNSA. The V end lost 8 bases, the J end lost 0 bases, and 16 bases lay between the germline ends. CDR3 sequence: CASRPGGGVNTEAFF. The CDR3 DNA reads TGTGCCAGCCGCCCGGGGGGCGGGGTGAACACTGAAGCTTTCTTT.

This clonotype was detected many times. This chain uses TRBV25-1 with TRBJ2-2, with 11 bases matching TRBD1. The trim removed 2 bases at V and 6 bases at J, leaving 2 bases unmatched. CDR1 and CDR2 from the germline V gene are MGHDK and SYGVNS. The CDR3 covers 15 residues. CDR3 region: CASSEGTGGAGELFF. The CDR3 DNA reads TGTGCCAGCAGTGAAGGGACAGGGGGAGCCGGGGAGCTGTTTTTT.

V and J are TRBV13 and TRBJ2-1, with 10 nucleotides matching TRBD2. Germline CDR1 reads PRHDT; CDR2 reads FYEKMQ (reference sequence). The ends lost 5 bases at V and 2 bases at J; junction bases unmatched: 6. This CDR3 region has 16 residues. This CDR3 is CASSLWTSGAYNEQFF. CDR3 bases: TGTGCCAGCAGCCTTTGGACTAGCGGTGCCTACAATGAGCAGTTCTTC.